Included here is one T cell receptor beta chain sequence, with context. These data are taken from a study of blood T cell repertoires in COVID-19. Study details: Nucleic acid was either cDNA or gDNA, and it came from T cells, B-cell-depleted T cells, or PBMCs.

Germline assignment: CDR1 MNHEY and CDR2 SVGAGI. This CDR3 has 15 amino acids. The ends were cut back, 5 bases at V and 4 bases at J, with 15 bases in the middle. Profiled with immunoSEQ multiplex PCR; TCRdb holds only in-frame clones, not every one. The data hold roughly 410,000 clones, with about 90% observed a single time. The source is a woman aged 60-70 years with COVID-19, enrolled during active disease. Sequencing was carried out using peripheral blood. This chain joins TRBV6-5 and TRBJ2-1; D might be TRBD1 (6 bases). CDR3 sequence reads: CASSKSGQIYNEQFF. CDR3 bases: TGTGCCAGCAGTAAATCGGGACAAATATACAATGAGCAGTTCTTC.